The 20 T cell receptor beta chains below were found in one sample sequenced in a study of blood T cell repertoires in COVID-19 (dated by TCRdb to about 2020). Library construction relied on the immunoSEQ multiplex PCR assay. Drawn from immuneACCESS, this table holds only the in-frame rearrangements with V and J called that TCRdb kept. Clones are partly lost; checked studies trace under half to an unresolved V gene and leave the rest unexplained. The sample yields fewer than 400,000 clones; 85% to 95% were counted once. The ten top clones hold 3.9% of the sample. Material: PBMCs or T cells enriched from blood (not recorded which). The receptors derive from a woman aged 25-40 years who had been exposed to COVID-19.

This clone is a singleton in its sample. The chain combines TRBV18 with TRBJ1-4; unclear D gene. This CDR3 is 17 amino acids long. V was shortened by 5 bases and J by 0 bases, with 16 bases between the two germline ends. Germline V CDR1 and CDR2: KGHSH, LQKENI. The CDR3 nucleotides are TGTGCCAGCTCATCACGGAGTGTAGCGACAACTAATGAAAAACTGTTTTTT. It encodes CASSSRSVATTNEKLFF.

This sequence joins TRBV12-3 or TRBV12-4 and TRBJ1-2, with D unresolved. V was cut by 8 bases and J by 8 bases, with 15 bases left in between. The CDR3 has 12 residues. This CDR3 reads CASGLGSGGYTF. CDR3 DNA sequence: TGTGCCAGCGGTCTGGGTTCAGGCGGCTACACCTTC.

The CDR3 loop is CASSQRGLARYNEQFF. CDR3 DNA: TGTGCCAGCAGCCAGAGGGGACTAGCGCGCTACAATGAGCAGTTCTTC. V and J are TRBV3-1 (or the pseudogene TRBV3-2) and TRBJ2-1, with TRBD2 matching over 10 bases. The trim removed 3 bases at V and 3 bases at J, leaving 5 bases unmatched. The CDR3 loop spans 16 amino acids. Looked up from germline, CDR1 is LGHDT and CDR2 is YNNKEL (reference sequence).

This clone has a handful of counts. The rearrangement joins TRBV19 to TRBJ1-1; D is unclear. CDR1 is LNHDA and CDR2 is SQIVND in the germline V gene (reference sequence). The V gene lost 6 bases and the J gene lost 0 bases, with 14 bases spanning the gap. The CDR3 consists of 15 residues. The CDR3 spells CASSPGRRMNTEAFF. DNA for the CDR3: TGTGCCAGTAGCCCCGGGAGGCGGATGAACACTGAAGCTTTCTTT. The full variable domain, rest sourced from reference TRBV19 and TRBJ1-1, is DGGITQSPKYLFRKEGQNVTLSCEQNLNHDAMYWYRQDPGQGLRLIYYSQIVNDFQKGDIAEGYSVSREKKESFPLTVTSAQKNPTAFYLCASSPGRRMNTEAFFGQGTRLTVV.

This chain links TRBV4-3 with TRBJ2-1, with D maybe TRBD2 (5 bases). Germline V gene lookup returns CDR1 LGHNA and CDR2 YSLEER. The CDR3 sequence is 15 residues long. Trimming left V 3 bases short and J 4 bases short, with 13 bases between. The CDR3 nucleotides are TGCGCCAGCAGCCAGAGGAGGACGGAATACAATGAGCAGTTCTTC. The encoded protein is CASSQRRTEYNEQFF.

This rearrangement joins TRBV7-9 to TRBJ1-1, with D tentatively TRBD1 (6 bases). The V end lost 1 base, the J end lost 4 bases, and 13 bases lay between the germline ends. The CDR3 runs to 15 residues. Germline assignment: CDR1 SEHNR and CDR2 FQNEAQ (reference sequence). The CDR3 protein is CASSLVRTAPTEAFF. The CDR3 DNA sequence: TGTGCCAGCAGCTTAGTTAGGACAGCCCCCACTGAAGCTTTCTTT.

The chain has TRBV19 and TRBJ1-5, with TRBD1 identical over 8 bases. The CDR3 contains 16 residues. Germline V CDR1 and CDR2: LNHDA, SQIVND (reference sequence). V lost 7 bases and J lost 2; bases outside the gene matches: 10. The CDR3 here is CASNLGDRGGNQPQHF. The CDR3 bases are TGTGCCAGTAATCTAGGTGACAGGGGAGGCAATCAGCCCCAGCATTTT. The full variable domain, with the rest looked up from reference TRBV19 and TRBJ1-5, is DGGITQSPKYLFRKEGQNVTLSCEQNLNHDAMYWYRQDPGQGLRLIYYSQIVNDFQKGDIAEGYSVSREKKESFPLTVTSAQKNPTAFYLCASNLGDRGGNQPQHFGDGTRLSIL.

This chain links TRBV3-1 (or the pseudogene TRBV3-2) with TRBJ1-2; a possible D gene is TRBD1 (5 bases). V was pared by 1 base and J by 2 bases, with 11 bases between. The CDR3 totals 15 residues. Looked up from germline, CDR1 is LGHDT and CDR2 is YNNKEL (reference sequence). This chain's CDR3 is CASSQAGGVNYGYTF. The CDR3 region has the DNA TGTGCCAGCAGCCAAGCGGGGGGGGTGAACTATGGCTACACCTTC.

V and J are TRBV2 and TRBJ1-2; 8 bases align to TRBD1. The ends lost 3 bases at V and 1 base at J; junction bases unmatched: 4. CDR3 length: 15 amino acids. Germline V gives CDR1 SNHLY, CDR2 FYNNEI. The CDR3, as DNA: TGTGCCAGCAGTGAGGAGGACAGGGATAACTATGGCTACACCTTC. Translating gives CASSEEDRDNYGYTF. Filled out from reference TRBV2 and TRBJ1-2, the complete variable domain reads EPEVTQTPSHQVTQMGQEVILRCVPISNHLYFYWYRQILGQKVEFLVSFYNNEISEKSEIFDDQFSVERPDGSNFTLKIRSTKLEDSAMYFCASSEEDRDNYGYTFGSGTRLTVV.

V gene TRBV19 combines with J gene TRBJ1-1; no reliable D call. Trimming left V 4 bases short and J 0 bases short, with 9 bases between. This CDR3 has 14 residues. The germline gives CDR1 LNHDA, CDR2 SQIVND (reference sequence). The CDR3 here is CASSKRHMNTEAFF. CDR3 bases: TGTGCCAGTAGTAAGAGGCACATGAACACTGAAGCTTTCTTT. The entire variable domain, with the rest obtained from reference TRBV19 and TRBJ1-1, is as follows: DGGITQSPKYLFRKEGQNVTLSCEQNLNHDAMYWYRQDPGQGLRLIYYSQIVNDFQKGDIAEGYSVSREKKESFPLTVTSAQKNPTAFYLCASSKRHMNTEAFFGQGTRLTVV.

This chain connects TRBV18 to TRBJ1-3, with D unclear. Trimming stripped 3 bases from V and 3 bases from J, with 9 bases between. This CDR3 comprises 14 residues. The germline V gene has CDR1 KGHSH and CDR2 LQKENI. Here the CDR3 DNA reads TGTGCCAGCTCACCGTCCCGGGTTGGAAACACCATATATTTT. Residues: CASSPSRVGNTIYF.

This sequence joins TRBV24-1 and TRBJ2-1; tentative D call: TRBD1 (6 bases). Trimming removed 1 base from V and 8 bases from J, with 14 bases in between. The CDR3 length is 15 residues. Germline V CDR1 and CDR2: KGHDR, SFDVKD. This CDR3 reads CATSDFGTPSDEQFF. As DNA, the CDR3 is TGTGCCACCAGTGATTTCGGGACACCTTCCGATGAGCAGTTCTTC.

This chain joins TRBV30 and TRBJ2-5; 9 bases align to TRBD2. The CDR3 is 15 amino acids. V trimming: 2 bases; J trimming: 3 bases; junction bases outside the gene matches: 7. Germline V gene data show CDR1 as GTSNPN and CDR2 as SVGIG (reference sequence). CDR3 coding DNA: TGTGCCTGGAGTAGAGGGACTAGCAGGAAAGAGACCCAGTACTTC. Its protein product is CAWSRGTSRKETQYF.

V and J are TRBV5-1 and TRBJ1-2; 8 bases are a match to TRBD1. Germline V CDR1 and CDR2: SGHRS, YFSETQ. The V and J ends lost 0 bases and 7 bases, in that order; junction bases with no gene match: 5. The CDR3 has 14 amino acids. In DNA form, the CDR3 reads TGCGCCAGCAGCTTGGAGCCAGGGGGCGGTGGCTACACCTTC. Protein sequence: CASSLEPGGGGYTF.

The sample holds a few counts of this clone. This rearrangement joins TRBV7-2 to TRBJ2-3; D is ambiguous. The V end lost 1 base, the J end lost 4 bases, and 6 bases lay between the germline ends. Germline V gene lookup returns CDR1 SGHTA and CDR2 FQGNSA. The CDR3 length is 13 residues. CDR3 in amino acids: CASSLGAADTQYF. In nucleotides, the CDR3 is TGTGCCAGCAGCTTAGGGGCCGCAGATACGCAGTATTTT.

The chain recombines TRBV27 with TRBJ2-5; 7 bases map to TRBD1. In germline, CDR1 is MNHEY, CDR2 SMNVEV (reference sequence). After removal of 5 bases from V and 4 bases from J, the junction contained 7 bases not matched to a gene. This CDR3 is built from 14 residues. DNA for the CDR3: TGTGCCAGCAGTCCTCACAGGGGTGGAGAGACCCAGTACTTC. This sequence encodes CASSPHRGGETQYF.

The chain has TRBV6-5 and TRBJ2-3; TRBD2 aligns across 9 bases. The CDR3 contains 16 residues. Trimming took 2 bases from V and 4 from J; bases not matched to a gene: 7. Germline CDR1 is MNHEY and CDR2 is SVGAGI. The CDR3 bases are TGTGCCAGCAGTTACGATTGGCGGGGGGGCCCAGATACGCAGTATTTT. This gives the protein CASSYDWRGGPDTQYF.

This chain uses TRBV4-2 with TRBJ2-3; 7 bases map to TRBD1. CDR1 is LGHNA and CDR2 is YNFKEQ in the germline V gene. Trimming removed 3 bases from V and 5 bases from J; junction bases left unmatched: 11. The CDR3 has 16 amino acids. The CDR3 spells CASSQLEGAGGDTQYF. The CDR3 DNA reads as TGTGCCAGCAGCCAGTTAGAGGGGGCAGGGGGAGATACGCAGTATTTT.

The chain joins TRBV18 to TRBJ2-7, with D possibly TRBD1 on 6 matching bases. The ends were cut back, 6 bases at V and 7 bases at J, with 10 bases in the middle. Germline V lookup: CDR1 KGHSH, CDR2 LQKENI. The CDR3 has 11 residues. The CDR3 protein is CASSSQGEQYF. The CDR3 DNA is TGTGCCAGCTCCTCACAGGGAGAGCAGTACTTC.

The genes are TRBV30 and TRBJ1-1; D might be TRBD1 (6 bases). V lost 1 base and J lost 6, with 12 bases in between. The CDR3 runs 13 residues. Germline V lookup: CDR1 GTSNPN, CDR2 SVGIG (reference sequence). The CDR3 DNA is TGTGCCTGGAGTGCGGGGGGCAGGTCTGAAGCTTTCTTT. As protein: CAWSAGGRSEAFF.